This is a list of T cell receptor beta chains from one sample in a study of blood T cell repertoires in COVID-19. This table comes from immunoSEQ multiplex PCR, and its TCRdb copy is limited to in-frame clones, with some not included. The sample records about 220,000 clones, 65% to 85% being singletons. The sequencing input was peripheral blood. These receptors were taken from a human donor in a cohort sampled during active COVID-19. Each CDR3 is given with its conserved first and last residue. Each record gives: CDR3 length, V gene, D gene, J gene, clone size, CDR3 protein, CDR3 DNA. D genes are given only for firm matches. A clone size is listed for some rows: how often the clone was seen (once, few, many), or a class if it is expanded.

len: 14
v_gene: TRBV28
d_gene: .
j_gene: TRBJ1-5
abundance: .
CDR3aa: CAQEGGDSNQPQHF
CDR3nt: TGTGCCCAGGAGGGAGGGGATAGCAATCAGCCCCAGCATTTT

len: 15
v_gene: TRBV7-2
d_gene: TRBD2
j_gene: TRBJ2-3
abundance: few
CDR3aa: CASSLGDYSGGTQYF
CDR3nt: TGTGCCAGCAGCTTAGGAGATTATAGCGGGGGTACGCAGTATTTT

len: 14
v_gene: TRBV6-5
d_gene: TRBD1
j_gene: TRBJ1-5
abundance: .
CDR3aa: CASSRDRANQPQHF
CDR3nt: TGTGCCAGCAGTCGAGACAGGGCCAATCAGCCCCAGCATTTT

len: 15
v_gene: TRBV19
d_gene: TRBD1
j_gene: TRBJ1-4
abundance: few
CDR3aa: CASSIGGTANEKLFF
CDR3nt: TGTGCCAGTAGTATCGGAGGGACAGCTAATGAAAAACTGTTTTTT

len: 13
v_gene: TRBV19
d_gene: .
j_gene: TRBJ2-7
abundance: .
CDR3aa: CASSPGVPYEQYF
CDR3nt: TGTGCCAGTAGTCCCGGGGTCCCCTACGAGCAGTACTTC

len: 16
v_gene: TRBV5-1
d_gene: .
j_gene: TRBJ1-4
abundance: once
CDR3aa: CASSHGLLRTNEKLFF
CDR3nt: TGCGCCAGCAGCCACGGACTCCTGAGAACTAATGAAAAACTGTTTTTT

len: 15
v_gene: TRBV7-9
d_gene: .
j_gene: TRBJ2-1
abundance: .
CDR3aa: CASNGDISYYNEQFF
CDR3nt: TGTGCCAGCAATGGGGACATAAGCTACTACAATGAGCAGTTCTTC

len: 13
v_gene: TRBV6-5
d_gene: TRBD2
j_gene: TRBJ2-7
abundance: .
CDR3aa: CASSPGAGDEQYF
CDR3nt: TGTGCCAGCAGTCCTGGGGCGGGAGACGAGCAGTACTTC

len: 14
v_gene: TRBV19
d_gene: TRBD1
j_gene: TRBJ1-6
abundance: .
CDR3aa: CASSIGGGGSPLHF
CDR3nt: TGTGCCAGTAGTATTGGAGGGGGCGGTTCACCCCTCCACTTT

len: 20
v_gene: TRBV6-1
d_gene: .
j_gene: TRBJ2-3
abundance: .
CDR3aa: CASSEARPYSVGSRTDTQYF
CDR3nt: TGTGCCAGCAGTGAAGCAAGGCCCTATTCTGTCGGGAGTAGAACAGATACGCAGTATTTT

len: 17
v_gene: TRBV7-2
d_gene: TRBD2
j_gene: TRBJ2-7
abundance: once
CDR3aa: CASSPGTSGRARGEQYF
CDR3nt: TGTGCCAGCAGCCCCGGGACTAGCGGGAGGGCACGGGGGGAGCAGTACTTC

len: 14
v_gene: TRBV15
d_gene: .
j_gene: TRBJ2-5
abundance: .
CDR3aa: CATSRDPGSETQYF
CDR3nt: TGTGCCACCAGCAGAGACCCGGGGTCAGAGACCCAGTACTTC

len: 13
v_gene: TRBV6-5
d_gene: .
j_gene: TRBJ2-3
abundance: once
CDR3aa: CASGSSGTDTQYF
CDR3nt: TGTGCCAGCGGGAGTTCTGGGACAGATACGCAGTATTTT

len: 16
v_gene: TRBV3-1/TRBV3-2
d_gene: .
j_gene: TRBJ1-6
abundance: .
CDR3aa: CASSQGGGGGFSPLHF
CDR3nt: TGTGCCAGCAGCCAAGGAGGAGGTGGAGGGTTTTCACCCCTCCACTTT

len: 15
v_gene: TRBV6-2/TRBV6-3
d_gene: TRBD2
j_gene: TRBJ2-1
abundance: .
CDR3aa: CASSLLAGGSNEQFF
CDR3nt: TGTGCCAGCAGCTTACTAGCGGGGGGGAGCAATGAGCAGTTCTTC

len: 14
v_gene: TRBV4-1
d_gene: .
j_gene: TRBJ2-7
abundance: few
CDR3aa: CASSQEGLGLEQYF
CDR3nt: TGCGCCAGCAGCCAAGAGGGACTGGGGCTCGAGCAGTACTTC

len: 15
v_gene: TRBV5-1
d_gene: TRBD1
j_gene: TRBJ1-1
abundance: .
CDR3aa: CASSSGQGLNTEAFF
CDR3nt: TGCGCCAGCAGCTCCGGACAGGGTCTGAACACTGAAGCTTTCTTT

len: 11
v_gene: TRBV12-3/TRBV12-4
d_gene: .
j_gene: TRBJ2-1
abundance: .
CDR3aa: CASSPSGSQFF
CDR3nt: TGTGCCAGCAGCCCCAGCGGAAGTCAGTTCTTC

len: 15
v_gene: TRBV7-8
d_gene: TRBD1
j_gene: TRBJ2-3
abundance: many
CDR3aa: CASSPGQGLTDTQYF
CDR3nt: TGTGCCAGCAGCCCCGGACAGGGCCTCACAGATACGCAGTATTTT

len: 13
v_gene: TRBV6-2/TRBV6-3
d_gene: TRBD1
j_gene: TRBJ1-2
abundance: .
CDR3aa: CASSSGQDYGYTF
CDR3nt: TGTGCCAGCAGCTCGGGACAGGACTATGGCTACACCTTC

len: 18
v_gene: TRBV9
d_gene: .
j_gene: TRBJ2-3
abundance: .
CDR3aa: CASSVGAGIAASTDTQYF
CDR3nt: TGTGCCAGCAGCGTAGGTGCGGGGATAGCGGCTAGCACAGATACGCAGTATTTT

len: 15
v_gene: TRBV19
d_gene: TRBD1
j_gene: TRBJ1-6
abundance: few
CDR3aa: CASRIQGSYNSPLHF
CDR3nt: TGTGCCAGTAGGATACAGGGGTCGTATAATTCACCCCTCCACTTT

len: 16
v_gene: TRBV14
d_gene: .
j_gene: TRBJ2-2
abundance: .
CDR3aa: CASSQGAAPSTGELFF
CDR3nt: TGTGCCAGCAGCCAAGGTGCGGCTCCGAGCACCGGGGAGCTGTTTTTT

len: 12
v_gene: TRBV12-3/TRBV12-4
d_gene: .
j_gene: TRBJ1-3
abundance: .
CDR3aa: CASRLLGNTIYF
CDR3nt: TGTGCCAGCAGACTACTCGGAAACACCATATATTTT

len: 14
v_gene: TRBV25-1
d_gene: .
j_gene: TRBJ1-3
abundance: .
CDR3aa: CASSDQGAGNTIYF
CDR3nt: TGTGCCAGCAGTGATCAGGGTGCTGGAAACACCATATATTTT